One sample yielded the 6 T cell receptor beta chains listed below, sequenced in a study of shared clonotypes between healthy human individuals. Using immunoSEQ multiplex PCR, the repertoire was profiled, and TCRdb retains in-frame clones only, with some absent. Among about 1.5 million clones listed, approximately 98% were seen once. The material sequenced was naive CD4+ T cells sorted from blood. Subset of the sample: CD45RA+ positively selected. The receptors come from a young man in good health.

The J gene is TRBJ2-5, the V gene TRBV11-3; TRBD2 might be the D (5 bases). The CDR3 is 14 amino acids. The germline V gene has CDR1 SGHNT and CDR2 YENEEA. The V and J ends lost 5 bases and 6 bases respectively, with 16 bases between them. CDR3 sequence: CASSLGSGLKTQYF. In DNA, the CDR3 is TGTGCCAGCAGCCTAGGGTCGGGGTTAAAGACCCAGTACTTC.

V and J are TRBV28 and TRBJ2-7; D not resolved. The V and J ends lost 2 bases and 5 bases respectively, with 19 bases between them. The germline gives CDR1 MDHEN, CDR2 SYDVKM. CDR3 length: 16 residues. Here the CDR3 reads CASSLSLQQERNEQYF. The CDR3 DNA follows: TGTGCCAGCAGTTTAAGCTTGCAGCAGGAGCGCAACGAGCAGTACTTC.

The gene calls are TRBV6-5 and TRBJ1-5, with a weak D call TRBD1 (6 bases). Trimming took off 5 bases at V and 11 bases at J, with 16 bases between the two ends. The CDR3 totals 13 residues. CDR1 is MNHEY and CDR2 is SVGAGI in the germline V gene. Here the CDR3 reads CASSRTDGRTQHF. CDR3 in DNA: TGTGCCAGCAGTCGGACAGACGGGAGGACCCAGCATTTT.

This chain uses TRBV19 with TRBJ2-3; the D gene is possibly TRBD1 (6 bases). Deletions cut 0 bases from V and 3 bases from J, with 13 bases between. This CDR3 is built from 16 residues. Germline V gene sequence: CDR1 LNHDA, CDR2 SQIVND (reference sequence). The CDR3 DNA follows: TGTGCCAGTAGTATAGAGCAGGGGAGAGGAACAGATACGCAGTATTTT. As protein: CASSIEQGRGTDTQYF.

This chain joins TRBV6-1 and TRBJ2-1; 11 bases agree with TRBD2. CDR1 MNHNS and CDR2 SASEGT come from the germline V gene. This CDR3 has 14 residues. The junction had 0 bases not matched to a gene; V was cut back by 6 bases and J by 2 bases. This CDR3 is CASRLAGAYNEQFF. DNA of the CDR3: TGTGCCAGCAGACTAGCGGGAGCCTACAATGAGCAGTTCTTC.

This clone appeared a single time. The V gene is TRBV30, the J gene TRBJ2-1; 8 nucleotides match TRBD2. Germline V lookup: CDR1 GTSNPN, CDR2 SVGIG (reference sequence). The CDR3 sequence is 12 residues long. With 3 bases clipped from V and 15 bases from J, the junction kept 10 bases outside the gene matches. CDR3 residues: CAWRPSGSSLFF. CDR3 nucleotide sequence: TGTGCCTGGAGACCGAGCGGGAGTTCCCTGTTCTTC.